The rows below give T cell receptor beta chains drawn from one sample of a study of Ad26.COV2.S vaccination and SARS-CoV-2 variants. The assay was immunoSEQ multiplex PCR, and TCRdb's table has in-frame clones only and misses some. The sample has about 680,000 clones; 89% are singletons. This sample comprised peripheral blood, obtained in a trial of Ad26.COV2.S vaccine versus placebo. The receptors were gathered from a person between 18 and 65 years old who received the Ad26.COV2.S COVID-19 vaccine or a placebo. CDR3s include the opening cysteine and the closing phenylalanine or tryptophan. Fields, in order: V gene, J gene, clone size, D gene, CDR3 protein, CDR3 DNA. The D gene is left open where the match is weak. Part of the rows lack a size; the others show once, few, many or a class for expanded clones.

TRBV7-2	TRBJ2-3	NA	NA	CASSLRGADTQYF	TGTGCCAGCAGCCTCCGAGGAGCAGATACGCAGTATTTT
TRBV3-1/TRBV3-2	TRBJ2-7	NA	TRBD1	CASSHYYGTGGDEQYF	TGTGCCAGCAGCCACTACTATGGGACAGGAGGAGACGAGCAGTACTTC
TRBV30	TRBJ2-3	NA	NA	CAWRALDTQYF	TGTGCCTGGAGGGCCCTAGATACGCAGTATTTT
TRBV7-3	TRBJ1-1	few	NA	CASTNSGNTEAFF	TGTGCCAGCACCAACTCAGGGAACACTGAAGCTTTCTTT
TRBV5-1	TRBJ1-4	NA	NA	CASSLMGGRDEKLFF	TGCGCCAGCAGCTTGATGGGGGGCCGAGATGAAAAACTGTTTTTT
TRBV9	TRBJ2-1	NA	TRBD2	CASSRGGGGNEQFF	TGTGCCAGCAGCCGTGGCGGGGGGGGCAATGAGCAGTTCTTC
TRBV5-1	TRBJ2-3	NA	NA	CASSLATHTDTQYF	TGCGCCAGCAGCTTGGCGACCCACACAGATACGCAGTATTTT
TRBV7-3	TRBJ2-1	few	NA	CASSGNGGPSIEQFF	TGTGCCAGCAGCGGGAATGGGGGCCCCTCCATTGAGCAGTTCTTC
TRBV15	TRBJ2-1	NA	NA	CATGAHVGGNEQFF	TGTGCCACCGGTGCGCATGTCGGGGGCAATGAGCAGTTCTTC
TRBV3-1/TRBV3-2	TRBJ2-7	NA	NA	CASSQGTESEQYF	TGTGCCAGCAGCCAAGGGACAGAGAGTGAGCAGTACTTC
TRBV7-9	TRBJ2-7	few	NA	CASSLKGLPYEQYF	TGTGCCAGCAGCTTAAAAGGACTCCCCTACGAGCAGTACTTC
TRBV7-9	TRBJ2-3	NA	TRBD1	CASSIQGTTPTDTQYF	TGTGCCAGCAGCATACAGGGGACAACCCCCACAGATACGCAGTATTTT
TRBV6-6	TRBJ1-1	NA	NA	CASSYHHQMNTEAFF	TGTGCCAGCAGTTACCACCATCAAATGAACACTGAAGCTTTCTTT
TRBV29-1	TRBJ1-2	NA	NA	CSAAPALGAETRGYTF	TGCAGCGCCGCACCGGCGTTGGGGGCGGAAACCCGAGGCTACACCTTC
TRBV6-6	TRBJ2-7	NA	NA	CASSYSRGGEQYF	TGTGCCAGCAGTTACTCCAGGGGTGGGGAGCAGTACTTC
TRBV30	TRBJ1-2	NA	NA	CAWTRTLVGIHGGYTF	TGTGCCTGGACAAGGACCCTGGTGGGGATCCATGGTGGCTACACCTTC
TRBV18	TRBJ2-1	NA	NA	CASSPQGRAEQFF	TGTGCCAGCTCACCCCAGGGTAGGGCTGAGCAGTTCTTC
TRBV7-6	TRBJ2-1	NA	TRBD2	CASSRGLAGWDGGNEQFF	TGTGCCAGCAGCCGAGGACTAGCGGGGTGGGATGGTGGGAATGAGCAGTTCTTC
TRBV5-1	TRBJ2-3	NA	TRBD1	CASSTGQGTDTQYF	TGCGCCAGCAGCACGGGACAGGGGACGGATACGCAGTATTTT